The entry below gives a single T cell receptor (beta chain) sequence along with its context. Its target is unknown. This sample was included in a study of persistence of HIV-infected CD4 T cells. Study-level background: Blood samples, up to 180 mL, came from multiple time points, except two leukapheresis donors sampled once.

The immunoSEQ assay was version 4, run in survey mode. Some clones are missing from TCRdb's copy, which holds only in-frame ones; the method was immunoSEQ multiplex PCR. The sample records 25,000 to 40,000 clones, 82% being singletons. An overlapping HIV-1 Gag peptide pool stimulated these cells at roughly 1 ug/peptide/mL. CD40L/CD69 double-negative CD45RO-high memory CD4+ T cells were collected. The CDR3 spans 11 residues. Germline V gene data show CDR1 as MNHEY and CDR2 as SVGAGI. The V gene lost 2 bases and the J gene lost 10 bases, with 6 bases spanning the gap. The chain joins TRBV6-5 to TRBJ1-3, with D tentatively TRBD1 (5 bases). The material sequenced was CD4+ T cells sorted from PBMCs after roughly 19-hour stimulation, taken from a patient who received antiretroviral therapy. The clonotype was recovered from an adult woman with HIV who was CMV-seropositive. CDR3 DNA sequence: TGTGCCAGCAGTTACCAGGGAACCATATATTTT. Translated, it gives CASSYQGTIYF.